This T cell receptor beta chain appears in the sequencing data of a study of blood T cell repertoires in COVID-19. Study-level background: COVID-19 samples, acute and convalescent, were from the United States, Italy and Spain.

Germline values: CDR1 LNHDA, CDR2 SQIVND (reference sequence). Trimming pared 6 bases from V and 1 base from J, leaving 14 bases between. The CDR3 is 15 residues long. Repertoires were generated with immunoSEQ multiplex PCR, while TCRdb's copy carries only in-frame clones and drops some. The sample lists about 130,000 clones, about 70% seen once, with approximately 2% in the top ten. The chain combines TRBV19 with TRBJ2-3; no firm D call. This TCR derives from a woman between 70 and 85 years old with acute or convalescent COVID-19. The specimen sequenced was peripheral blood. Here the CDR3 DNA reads TGTGCCAGTAGGTTAGGCGCCGCGGGCACAGATACGCAGTATTTT. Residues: CASRLGAAGTDTQYF.